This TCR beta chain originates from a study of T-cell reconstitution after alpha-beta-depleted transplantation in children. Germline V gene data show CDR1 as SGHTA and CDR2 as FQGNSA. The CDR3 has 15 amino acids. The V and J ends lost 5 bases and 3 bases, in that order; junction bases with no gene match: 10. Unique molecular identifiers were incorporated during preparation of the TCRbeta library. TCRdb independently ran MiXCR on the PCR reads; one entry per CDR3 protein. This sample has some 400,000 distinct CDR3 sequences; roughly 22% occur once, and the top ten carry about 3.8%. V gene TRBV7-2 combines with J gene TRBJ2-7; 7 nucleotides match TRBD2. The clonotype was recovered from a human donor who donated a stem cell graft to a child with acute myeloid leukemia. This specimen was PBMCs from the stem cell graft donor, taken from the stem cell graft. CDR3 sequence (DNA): TGTGCCAGCAGCGCCCGGGGAGCGGGATACTACGAGCAGTACTTC. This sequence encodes CASSARGAGYYEQYF.